The 9 T cell receptor beta chains given below trace back to one sample, sequenced in a study of brain metastases from non-small cell lung cancer. Produced via immunoSEQ multiplex PCR; TCRdb's table is partial and in-frame only. The sample has roughly 920 clones; 80% to 90% are singletons. Sequencing was done on a sample of tumor-adjacent normal tissue. Receptor source: a donor at least 40 years old with non-small cell lung cancer.

The chain recombines TRBV29-1 with TRBJ2-5, with 9 bases aligning to TRBD1. The junction had 4 bases not matched to a gene; V was cut back by 3 bases and J by 2 bases. There are 14 residues in the CDR3. Germline V gene data show CDR1 as SQVTM and CDR2 as ANQGSEA. The DNA of the CDR3 is TGCAGCGTTGATCTTGACAGGGGGCAAGAGACCCAGTACTTC. It yields the protein CSVDLDRGQETQYF.

As for this clone: At the DNA level, this CDR3 is encoded by other sequences in the same sample as well. The V and J genes are TRBV5-1 and TRBJ2-2, with TRBD2 matching over 11 bases. CDR3 length: 16 amino acids. The V gene end was trimmed by 6 bases and the J gene end by 3 bases; junction bases not matched to a gene: 7. Germline CDR1 reads SGHRS; CDR2 reads YFSETQ. The CDR3: CASTQIAGGHTGELFF. DNA for the CDR3: TGCGCCAGCACCCAAATAGCGGGGGGGCACACCGGGGAGCTGTTTTTT.

The chain carries TRBV7-8 and TRBJ1-1; D is unresolved. This CDR3 has 11 residues. Between the trimmed V and J ends, which lost 6 bases and 3 bases, there was a span of 5 bases. Germline V gene data show CDR1 as SGHVS and CDR2 as FQNEAQ. The DNA for the CDR3 is TGTGCCAGCAGTAAGGACACTGAAGCTTTCTTT. It yields the protein CASSKDTEAFF.

This chain uses TRBV4-3 with TRBJ2-7; D perhaps matches TRBD2 (6 bases). Between the trimmed V and J ends, which lost 3 bases and 2 bases, there was a span of 17 bases. This CDR3 has 16 residues. CDR1 is LGHNA, CDR2 YSLEER, per germline. In DNA form, the CDR3 reads TGCGCCAGCAGCCACTCCGGGACTGGGGAGACCTACGAGCAGTACTTC. It codes for CASSHSGTGETYEQYF.

As regards this clone: This sample includes further DNA sequences coding for the same CDR3. This sequence joins TRBV2 and TRBJ2-2; 12 nucleotides align to TRBD2. Germline CDR1 reads SNHLY; CDR2 reads FYNNEI. The V and J ends lost 6 bases and 5 bases, in that order; junction bases with no gene match: 10. The CDR3 contains 17 residues. This CDR3 reads CASSTLAGGLNTGELFF. CDR3 DNA sequence: TGTGCCAGCAGCACACTAGCGGGGGGCCTGAATACCGGGGAGCTGTTTTTT.

V gene TRBV19 combines with J gene TRBJ1-1, with 8 bases fitting TRBD1. V shed 10 bases and J 1 base; nucleotides not matched to a gene: 5. Per the germline V gene, CDR1 is LNHDA and CDR2 is SQIVND (reference sequence). The CDR3 length is 13 residues. The CDR3 loop reads CAIQGAANTEAFF. DNA for the CDR3: TGTGCCATCCAGGGGGCGGCGAACACTGAAGCTTTCTTT.

J is TRBJ2-1 and V is TRBV23-1, with TRBD2 identical over 7 bases. TRBV23-1 is given ORF status, its function remaining uncertain. V gave up 5 bases and J gave up 8 bases; unmatched junction bases: 3. CDR3 length: 12 residues. The CDR3 here is CASSAAGDEQFF. The DNA for the CDR3 is TGCGCCAGCAGTGCCGCGGGAGATGAGCAGTTCTTC.

This chain links TRBV7-3 with TRBJ2-2, with D possibly matching TRBD1 (6 bases). In germline, CDR1 is SGHTA, CDR2 FQGTGA. The CDR3 is 14 residues long. The V end lost 3 bases, the J end lost 6 bases, and 11 bases lay between the germline ends. The CDR3 sequence is CASSFNRDSGELFF. The CDR3 nucleotides read TGTGCCAGCAGCTTTAACAGGGATTCCGGGGAGCTGTTTTTT.

V is TRBV12-5 and J is TRBJ2-3; maybe TRBD1 (5 bases). Trimming cost V 4 bases and J 3 bases, with 17 bases left between them. The CDR3 length is 16 residues. Germline assignment: CDR1 LGHNT and CDR2 FRNRAP. The CDR3 loop is CASGSDQGSSTDTQYF. In nucleotides, the CDR3 is TGTGCTAGTGGTTCAGATCAGGGTTCGTCTACAGATACGCAGTATTTT.